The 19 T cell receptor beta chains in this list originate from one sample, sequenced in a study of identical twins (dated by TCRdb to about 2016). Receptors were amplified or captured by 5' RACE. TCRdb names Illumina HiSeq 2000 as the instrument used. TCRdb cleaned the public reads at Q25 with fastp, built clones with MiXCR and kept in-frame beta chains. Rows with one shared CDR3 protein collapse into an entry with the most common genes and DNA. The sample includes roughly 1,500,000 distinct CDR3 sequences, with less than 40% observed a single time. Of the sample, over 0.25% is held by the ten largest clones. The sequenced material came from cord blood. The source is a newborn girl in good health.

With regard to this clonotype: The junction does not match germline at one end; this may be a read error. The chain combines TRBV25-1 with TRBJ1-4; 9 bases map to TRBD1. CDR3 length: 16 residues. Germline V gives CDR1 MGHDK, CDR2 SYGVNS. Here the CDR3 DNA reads TGTGCCAGCAGTGAATCCTACAGGGGGCGAAATGGAAAACTGTTTTTT. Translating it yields CASSESYRGRNGKLFF.

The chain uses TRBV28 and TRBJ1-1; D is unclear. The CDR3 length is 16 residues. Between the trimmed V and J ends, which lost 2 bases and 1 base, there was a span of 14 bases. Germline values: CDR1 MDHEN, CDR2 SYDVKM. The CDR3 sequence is CASSLGGLATNTEAFF. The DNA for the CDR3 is TGTGCCAGCAGTTTAGGTGGGTTAGCAACGAACACTGAAGCTTTCTTT.

The CDR3 DNA sequence: TGTGCCAGCAGCCGTTTTTACTCTGGGGCCAACGTCCTGACTTTC. This sequence encodes CASSRFYSGANVLTF. This rearrangement joins TRBV3-1 to TRBJ2-6; D not resolved. V lost 4 bases to trimming and J lost 0 bases, with 7 bases between them. In germline, CDR1 is LGHDT, CDR2 YNNKEL (reference sequence). The CDR3 runs 15 residues.

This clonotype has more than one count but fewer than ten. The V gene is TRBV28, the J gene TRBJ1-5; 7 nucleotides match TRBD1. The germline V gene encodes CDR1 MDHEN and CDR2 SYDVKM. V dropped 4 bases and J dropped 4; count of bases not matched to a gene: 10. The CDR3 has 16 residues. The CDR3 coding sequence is TGTGCCAGCAGTTCCAGACAGGGAGTGGGGAATCAGCCCCAGCATTTT. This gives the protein CASSSRQGVGNQPQHF.

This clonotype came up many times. The CDR3 reads CASSLGPSEQYF. Here the CDR3 DNA reads TGTGCCAGCAGCCTAGGACCCAGCGAGCAGTACTTC. The chain joins TRBV7-9 to TRBJ2-7; no definite D call. The length of the CDR3 is 12 residues. In germline, CDR1 is SEHNR, CDR2 FQNEAQ (reference sequence). The V gene lost 5 bases and the J gene lost 6 bases, with 11 bases spanning the gap.

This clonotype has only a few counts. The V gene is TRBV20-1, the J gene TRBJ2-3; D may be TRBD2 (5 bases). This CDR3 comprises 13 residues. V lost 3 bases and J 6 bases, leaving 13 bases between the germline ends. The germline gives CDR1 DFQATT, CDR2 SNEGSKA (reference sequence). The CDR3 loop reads CSASDYNIDTQYF. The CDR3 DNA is TGCAGTGCTAGTGACTACAACATCGATACGCAGTATTTT.

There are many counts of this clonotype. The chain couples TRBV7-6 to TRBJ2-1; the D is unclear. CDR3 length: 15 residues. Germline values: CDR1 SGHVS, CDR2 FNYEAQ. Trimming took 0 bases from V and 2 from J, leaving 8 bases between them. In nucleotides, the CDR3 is TGTGCCAGCAGCTTAGCGGGCCGAACCTACAATGAGCAGTTCTTC. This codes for CASSLAGRTYNEQFF.

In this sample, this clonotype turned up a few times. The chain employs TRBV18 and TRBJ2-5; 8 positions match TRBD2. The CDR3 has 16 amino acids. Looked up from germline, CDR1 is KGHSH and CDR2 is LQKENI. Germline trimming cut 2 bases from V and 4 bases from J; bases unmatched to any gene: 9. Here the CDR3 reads CASSPSPTGGGETQYF. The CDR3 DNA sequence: TGTGCCAGCTCACCAAGTCCTACGGGAGGGGGAGAGACCCAGTACTTC. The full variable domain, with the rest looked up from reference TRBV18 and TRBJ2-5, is NAGVMQNPRHLVRRRGQEARLRCSPMKGHSHVYWYRQLPEEGLKFMVYLQKENIIDESGMPKERFSAEFPKEGPSILRIQQVVRGDSAAYFCASSPSPTGGGETQYFGPGTRLLVL.

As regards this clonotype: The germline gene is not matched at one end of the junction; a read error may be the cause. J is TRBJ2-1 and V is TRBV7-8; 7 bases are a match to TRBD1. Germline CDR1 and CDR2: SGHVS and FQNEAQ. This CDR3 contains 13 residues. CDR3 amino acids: CAGSGRQGNEQFF. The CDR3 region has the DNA TGTGCCGGCAGCGGTCGACAGGGCAATGAGCAGTTCTTC.

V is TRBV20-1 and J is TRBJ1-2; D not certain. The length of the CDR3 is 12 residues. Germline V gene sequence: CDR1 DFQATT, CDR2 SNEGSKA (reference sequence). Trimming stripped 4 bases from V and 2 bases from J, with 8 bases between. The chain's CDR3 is CSATMDNYGYTF. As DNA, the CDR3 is TGCAGTGCTACGATGGACAACTATGGCTACACCTTC.

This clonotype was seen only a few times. The CDR3 DNA reads as TGTGCCAGCAGCTTAGGACCTTCCGTTCGGCAAGAGACCCAGTACTTC. Translating it yields CASSLGPSVRQETQYF. The J gene is TRBJ2-5, the V gene TRBV7-9; no clear D gene. The germline V gene encodes CDR1 SEHNR and CDR2 FQNEAQ (reference sequence). CDR3 length: 16 residues. V dropped 1 base and J dropped 2 bases, with 14 bases sitting between them.

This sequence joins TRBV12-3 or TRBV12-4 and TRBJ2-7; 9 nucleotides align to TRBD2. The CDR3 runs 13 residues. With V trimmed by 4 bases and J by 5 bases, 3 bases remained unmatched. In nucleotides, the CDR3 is TGTGCCAGCAGTTCCTCTAGCGGGAACGAGCAGTACTTC. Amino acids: CASSSSSGNEQYF.

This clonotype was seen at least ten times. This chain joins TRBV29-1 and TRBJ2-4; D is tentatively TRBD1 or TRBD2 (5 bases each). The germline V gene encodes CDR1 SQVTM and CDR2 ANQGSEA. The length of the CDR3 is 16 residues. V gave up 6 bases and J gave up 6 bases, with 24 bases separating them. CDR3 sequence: CSVQGIWAARGNIQYF. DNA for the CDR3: TGCAGCGTCCAGGGAATATGGGCCGCGAGGGGAAACATTCAGTACTTC. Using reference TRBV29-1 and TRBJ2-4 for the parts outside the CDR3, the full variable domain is SAVISQKPSRDICQRGTSLTIQCQVDSQVTMMFWYRQQPGQSLTLIATANQGSEATYESGFVIDKFPISRPNLTFSTLTVSNMSPEDSSIYLCSVQGIWAARGNIQYFGAGTRLSVL.

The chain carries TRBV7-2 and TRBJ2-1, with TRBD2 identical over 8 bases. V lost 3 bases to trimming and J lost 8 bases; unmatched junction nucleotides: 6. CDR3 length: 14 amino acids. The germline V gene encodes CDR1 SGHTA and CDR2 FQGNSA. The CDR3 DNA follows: TGTGCCAGCAGCTTCCCGGGAGGGAGCGATGAGCAGTTCTTC. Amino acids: CASSFPGGSDEQFF.

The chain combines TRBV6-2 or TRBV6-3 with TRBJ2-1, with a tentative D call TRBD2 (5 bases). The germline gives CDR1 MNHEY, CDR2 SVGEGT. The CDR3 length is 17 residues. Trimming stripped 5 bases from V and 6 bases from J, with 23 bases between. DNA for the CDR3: TGTGCCAGCAGTCTAACGGGGTATATGTATCGTGGCAATGAGCAGTTCTTC. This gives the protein CASSLTGYMYRGNEQFF.

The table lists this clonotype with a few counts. The CDR3 sequence: CSAREQVGLREKLFF. The CDR3 DNA is TGCAGTGCTAGAGAGCAGGTTGGGTTGCGAGAAAAACTGTTTTTT. This chain connects TRBV20-1 to TRBJ1-4; D not certain. Deletions cut 0 bases from V and 8 bases from J, with 16 bases between. Per germline, CDR1 DFQATT and CDR2 SNEGSKA (reference sequence). This CDR3 region has 15 residues.

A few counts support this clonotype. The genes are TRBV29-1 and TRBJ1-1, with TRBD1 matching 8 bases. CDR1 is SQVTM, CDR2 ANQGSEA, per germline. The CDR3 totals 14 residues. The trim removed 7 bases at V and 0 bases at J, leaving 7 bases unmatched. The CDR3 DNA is TGCAGCGCCTTAAGACAGGGGATGAACACTGAAGCTTTCTTT. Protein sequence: CSALRQGMNTEAFF.

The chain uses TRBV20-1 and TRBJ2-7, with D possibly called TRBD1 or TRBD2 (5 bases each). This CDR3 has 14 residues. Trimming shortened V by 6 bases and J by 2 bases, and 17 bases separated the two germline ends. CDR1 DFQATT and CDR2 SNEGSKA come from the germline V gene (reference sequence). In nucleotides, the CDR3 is TGCAGTGCCGGGACCTCCGTTCTTACCTACGAGCAGTACTTC. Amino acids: CSAGTSVLTYEQYF.

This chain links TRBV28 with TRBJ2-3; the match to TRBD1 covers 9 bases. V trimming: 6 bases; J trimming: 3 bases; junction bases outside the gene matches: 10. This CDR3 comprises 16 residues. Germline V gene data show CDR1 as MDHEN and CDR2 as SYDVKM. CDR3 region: CASRDFGTGRTDTQYF. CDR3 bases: TGTGCCAGCAGAGATTTCGGGACAGGGAGAACAGATACGCAGTATTTT.